Sequencing of this T cell receptor beta chain was carried out in a study of T cells in localized non-small cell lung cancer. General observations from the study: Uninvolved adjacent lung had more T cell clonality than any other tissue, topping tumor.

V shed 5 bases and J shed 0 bases, with 17 bases lying between them. The CDR3 spans 16 residues. Germline V CDR1 and CDR2: LNHDA, SQIVND (reference sequence). As to this clone: The antigen is undetermined.

Only in-frame clones appear in the TCRdb table, and some are missing; sequencing was by immunoSEQ multiplex PCR. The sample lists over 35,000 clones, under 90% occurring once. Sequencing was performed on peripheral blood mononuclear cells, taken before any cancer treatment. The TCR comes from a male donor older than 55 with stage II lung adenocarcinoma. The gene calls are TRBV19 and TRBJ2-7; perhaps TRBD1 as D (6 bases). The CDR3 protein is CASSSVRDTNSYEQYF. The CDR3 bases are TGTGCCAGTAGTTCTGTACGGGACACAAACTCCTACGAGCAGTACTTC.